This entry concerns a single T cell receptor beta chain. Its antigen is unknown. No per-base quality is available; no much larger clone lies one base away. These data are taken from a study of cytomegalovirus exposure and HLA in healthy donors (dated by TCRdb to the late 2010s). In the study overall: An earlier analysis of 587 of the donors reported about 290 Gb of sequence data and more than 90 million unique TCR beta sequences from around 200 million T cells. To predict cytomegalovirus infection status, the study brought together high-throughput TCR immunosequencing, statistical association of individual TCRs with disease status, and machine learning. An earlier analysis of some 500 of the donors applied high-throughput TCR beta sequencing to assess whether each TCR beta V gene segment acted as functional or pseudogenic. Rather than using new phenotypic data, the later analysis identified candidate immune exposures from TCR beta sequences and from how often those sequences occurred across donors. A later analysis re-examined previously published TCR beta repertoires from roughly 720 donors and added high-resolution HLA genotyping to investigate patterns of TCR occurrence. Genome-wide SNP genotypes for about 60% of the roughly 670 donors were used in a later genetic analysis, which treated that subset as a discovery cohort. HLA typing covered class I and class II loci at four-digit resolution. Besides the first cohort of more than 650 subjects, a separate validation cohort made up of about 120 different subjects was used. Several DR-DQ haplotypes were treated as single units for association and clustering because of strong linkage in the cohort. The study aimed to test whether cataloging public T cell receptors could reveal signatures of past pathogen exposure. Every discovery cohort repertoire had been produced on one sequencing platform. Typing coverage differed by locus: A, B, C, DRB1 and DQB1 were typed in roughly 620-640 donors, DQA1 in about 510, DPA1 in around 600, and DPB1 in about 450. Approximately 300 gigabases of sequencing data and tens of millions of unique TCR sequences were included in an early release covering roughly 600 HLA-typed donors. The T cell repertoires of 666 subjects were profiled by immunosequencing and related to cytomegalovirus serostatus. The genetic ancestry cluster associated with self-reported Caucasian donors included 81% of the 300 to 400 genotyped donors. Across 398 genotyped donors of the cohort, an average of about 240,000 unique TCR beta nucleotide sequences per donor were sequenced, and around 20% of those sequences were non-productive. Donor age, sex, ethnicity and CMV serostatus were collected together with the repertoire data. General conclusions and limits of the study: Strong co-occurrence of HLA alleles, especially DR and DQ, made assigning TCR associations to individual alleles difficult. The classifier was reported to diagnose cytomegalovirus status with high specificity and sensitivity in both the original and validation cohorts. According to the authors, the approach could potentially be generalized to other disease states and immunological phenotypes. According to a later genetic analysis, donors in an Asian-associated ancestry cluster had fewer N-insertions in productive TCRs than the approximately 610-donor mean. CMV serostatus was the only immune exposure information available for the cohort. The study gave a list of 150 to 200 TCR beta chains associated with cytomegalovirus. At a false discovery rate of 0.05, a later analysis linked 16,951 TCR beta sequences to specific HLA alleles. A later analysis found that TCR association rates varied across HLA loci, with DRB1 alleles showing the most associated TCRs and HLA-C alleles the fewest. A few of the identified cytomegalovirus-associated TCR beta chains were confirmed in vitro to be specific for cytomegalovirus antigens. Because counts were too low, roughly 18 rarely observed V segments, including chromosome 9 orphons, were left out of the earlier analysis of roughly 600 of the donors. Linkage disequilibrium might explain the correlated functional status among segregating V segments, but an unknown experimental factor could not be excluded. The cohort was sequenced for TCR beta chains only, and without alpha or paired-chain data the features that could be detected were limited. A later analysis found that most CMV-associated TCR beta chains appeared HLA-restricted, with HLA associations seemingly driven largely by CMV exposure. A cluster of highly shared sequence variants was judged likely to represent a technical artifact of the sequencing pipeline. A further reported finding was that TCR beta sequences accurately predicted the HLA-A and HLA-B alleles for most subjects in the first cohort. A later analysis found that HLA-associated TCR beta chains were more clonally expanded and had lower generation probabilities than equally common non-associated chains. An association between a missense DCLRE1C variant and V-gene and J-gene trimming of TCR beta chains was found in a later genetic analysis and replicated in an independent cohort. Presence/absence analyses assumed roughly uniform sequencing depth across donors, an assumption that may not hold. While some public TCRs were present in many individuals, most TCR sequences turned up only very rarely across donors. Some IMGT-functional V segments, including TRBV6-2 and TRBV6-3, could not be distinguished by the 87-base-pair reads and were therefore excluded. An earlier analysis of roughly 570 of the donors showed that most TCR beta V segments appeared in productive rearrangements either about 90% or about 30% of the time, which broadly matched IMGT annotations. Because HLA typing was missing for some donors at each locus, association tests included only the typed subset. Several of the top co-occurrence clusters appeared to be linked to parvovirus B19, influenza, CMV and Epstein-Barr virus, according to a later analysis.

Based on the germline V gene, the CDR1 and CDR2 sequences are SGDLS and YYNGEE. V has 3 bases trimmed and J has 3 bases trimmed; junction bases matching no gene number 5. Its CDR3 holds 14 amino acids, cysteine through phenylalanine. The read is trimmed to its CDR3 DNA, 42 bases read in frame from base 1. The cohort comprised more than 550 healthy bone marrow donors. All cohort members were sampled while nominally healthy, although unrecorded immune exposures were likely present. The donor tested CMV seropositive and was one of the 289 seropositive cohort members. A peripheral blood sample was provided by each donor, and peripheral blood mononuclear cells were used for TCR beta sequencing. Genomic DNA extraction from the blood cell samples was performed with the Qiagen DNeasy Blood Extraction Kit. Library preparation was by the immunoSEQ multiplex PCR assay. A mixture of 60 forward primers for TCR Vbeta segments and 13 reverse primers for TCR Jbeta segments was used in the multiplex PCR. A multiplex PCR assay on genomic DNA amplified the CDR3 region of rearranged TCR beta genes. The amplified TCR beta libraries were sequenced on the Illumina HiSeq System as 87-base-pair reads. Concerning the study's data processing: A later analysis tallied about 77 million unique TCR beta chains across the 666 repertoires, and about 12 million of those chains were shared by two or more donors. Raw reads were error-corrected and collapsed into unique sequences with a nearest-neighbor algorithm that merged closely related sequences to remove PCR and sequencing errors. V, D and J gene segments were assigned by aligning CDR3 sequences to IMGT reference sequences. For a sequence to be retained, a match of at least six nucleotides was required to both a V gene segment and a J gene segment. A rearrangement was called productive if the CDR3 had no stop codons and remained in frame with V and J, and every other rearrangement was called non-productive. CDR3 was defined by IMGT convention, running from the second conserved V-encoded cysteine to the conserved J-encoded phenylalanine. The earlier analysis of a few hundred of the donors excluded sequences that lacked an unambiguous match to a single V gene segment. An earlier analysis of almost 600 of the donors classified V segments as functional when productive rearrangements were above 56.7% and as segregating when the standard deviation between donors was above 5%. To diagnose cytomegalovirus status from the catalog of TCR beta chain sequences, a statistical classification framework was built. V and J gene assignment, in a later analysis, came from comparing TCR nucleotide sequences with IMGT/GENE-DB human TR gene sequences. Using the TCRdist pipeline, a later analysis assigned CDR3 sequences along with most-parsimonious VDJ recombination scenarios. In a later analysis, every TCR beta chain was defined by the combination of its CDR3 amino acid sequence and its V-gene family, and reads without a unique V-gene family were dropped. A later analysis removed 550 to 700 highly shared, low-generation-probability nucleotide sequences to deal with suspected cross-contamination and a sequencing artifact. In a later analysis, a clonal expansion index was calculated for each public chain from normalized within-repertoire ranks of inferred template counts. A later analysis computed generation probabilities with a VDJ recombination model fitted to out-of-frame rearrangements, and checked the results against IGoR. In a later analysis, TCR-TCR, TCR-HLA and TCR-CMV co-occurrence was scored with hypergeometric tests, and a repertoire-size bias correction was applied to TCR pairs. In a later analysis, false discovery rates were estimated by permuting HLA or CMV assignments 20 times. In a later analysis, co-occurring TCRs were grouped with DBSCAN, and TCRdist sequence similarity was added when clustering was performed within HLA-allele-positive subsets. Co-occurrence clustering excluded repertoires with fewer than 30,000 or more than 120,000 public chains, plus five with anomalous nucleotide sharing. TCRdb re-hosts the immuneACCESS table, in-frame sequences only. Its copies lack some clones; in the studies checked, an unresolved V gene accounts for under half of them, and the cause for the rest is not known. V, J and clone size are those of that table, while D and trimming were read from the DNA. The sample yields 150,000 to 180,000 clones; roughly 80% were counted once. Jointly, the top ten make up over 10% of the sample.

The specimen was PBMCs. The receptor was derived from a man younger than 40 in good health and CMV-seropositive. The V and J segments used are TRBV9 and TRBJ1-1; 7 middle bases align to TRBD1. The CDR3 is CASSGTGADTEAFF. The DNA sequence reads TGTGCCAGCAGCGGAACAGGGGCCGACACTGAAGCTTTCTTT.